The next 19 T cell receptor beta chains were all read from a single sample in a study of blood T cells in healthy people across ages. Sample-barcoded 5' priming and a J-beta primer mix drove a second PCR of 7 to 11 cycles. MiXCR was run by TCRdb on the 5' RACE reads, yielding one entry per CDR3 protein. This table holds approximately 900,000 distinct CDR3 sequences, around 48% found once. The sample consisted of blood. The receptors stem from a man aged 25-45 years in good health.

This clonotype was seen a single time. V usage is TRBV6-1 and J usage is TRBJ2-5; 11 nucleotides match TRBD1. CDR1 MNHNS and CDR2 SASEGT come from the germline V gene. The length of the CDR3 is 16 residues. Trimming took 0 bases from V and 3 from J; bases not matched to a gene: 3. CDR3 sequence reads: CASSEADRGLKETQYF. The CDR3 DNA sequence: TGTGCCAGCAGTGAAGCGGACAGGGGGCTGAAAGAGACCCAGTACTTC.

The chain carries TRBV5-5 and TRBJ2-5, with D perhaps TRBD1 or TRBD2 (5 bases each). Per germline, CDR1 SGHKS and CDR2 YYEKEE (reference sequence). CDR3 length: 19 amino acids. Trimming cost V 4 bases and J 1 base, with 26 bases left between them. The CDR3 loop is CASSHGASWIVETQETQYF. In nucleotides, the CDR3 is TGTGCCAGCAGCCACGGGGCCTCCTGGATAGTCGAGACCCAAGAGACCCAGTACTTC.

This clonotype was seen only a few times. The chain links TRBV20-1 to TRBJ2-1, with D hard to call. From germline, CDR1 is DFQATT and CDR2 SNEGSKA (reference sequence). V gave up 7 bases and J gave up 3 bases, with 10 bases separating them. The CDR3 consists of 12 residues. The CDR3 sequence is CSVSGFYNEQFF. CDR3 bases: TGCAGTGTATCCGGATTCTACAATGAGCAGTTCTTC.

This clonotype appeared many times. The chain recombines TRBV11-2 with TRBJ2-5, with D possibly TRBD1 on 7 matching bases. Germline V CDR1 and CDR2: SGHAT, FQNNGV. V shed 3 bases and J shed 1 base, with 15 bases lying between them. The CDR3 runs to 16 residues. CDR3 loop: CASSFATGRGQETQYF. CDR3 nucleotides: TGTGCCAGCAGCTTCGCGACAGGGCGGGGCCAAGAGACCCAGTACTTC.

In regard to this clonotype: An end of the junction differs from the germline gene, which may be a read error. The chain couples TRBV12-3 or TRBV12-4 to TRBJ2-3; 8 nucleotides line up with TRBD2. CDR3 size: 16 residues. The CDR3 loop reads CAISSKASGGANTQYF. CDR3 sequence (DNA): TGTGCCATCAGTTCCAAAGCGAGCGGGGGAGCAAATACGCAGTATTTT.

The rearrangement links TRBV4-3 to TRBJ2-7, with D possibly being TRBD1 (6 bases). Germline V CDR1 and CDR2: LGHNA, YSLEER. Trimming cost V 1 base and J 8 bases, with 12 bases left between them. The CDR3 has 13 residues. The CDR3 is CASSQGTEYKQYF. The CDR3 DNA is TGCGCCAGCAGCCAAGGGACAGAATACAAGCAGTACTTC.

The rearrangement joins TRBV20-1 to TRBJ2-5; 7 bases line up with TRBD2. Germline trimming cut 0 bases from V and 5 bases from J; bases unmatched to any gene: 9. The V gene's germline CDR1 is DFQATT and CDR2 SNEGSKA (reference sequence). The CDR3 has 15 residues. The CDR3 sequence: CSARDTSVNAETQYF. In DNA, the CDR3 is TGCAGTGCTAGAGATACTAGCGTAAATGCGGAGACCCAGTACTTC.

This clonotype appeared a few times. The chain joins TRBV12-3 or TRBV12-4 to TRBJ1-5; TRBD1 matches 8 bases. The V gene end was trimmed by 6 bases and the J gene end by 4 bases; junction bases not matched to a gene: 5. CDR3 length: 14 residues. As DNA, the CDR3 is TGTGCCAGCAGCGGGACAGGCACTAATCAGCCCCAGCATTTT. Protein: CASSGTGTNQPQHF.

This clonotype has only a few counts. CDR3 protein: CASSWGLPTDTQYF. Here the CDR3 DNA reads TGTGCCAGCAGTTGGGGACTCCCCACAGATACGCAGTATTTT. This chain uses TRBV6-6 with TRBJ2-3; perhaps TRBD2 as D (6 bases). V dropped 4 bases and J dropped 2 bases, with 10 bases sitting between them. Germline V lookup: CDR1 MNHNY, CDR2 SVGAGI (reference sequence). This CDR3 is 14 amino acids long.

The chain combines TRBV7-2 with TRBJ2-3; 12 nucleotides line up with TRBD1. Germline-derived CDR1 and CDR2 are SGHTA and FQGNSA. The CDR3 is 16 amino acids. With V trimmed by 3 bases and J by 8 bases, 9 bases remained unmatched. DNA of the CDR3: TGTGCCAGCAGCTTCGCCGGGACAGGGGGCTCGAGTACGCAGTATTTT. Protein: CASSFAGTGGSSTQYF.

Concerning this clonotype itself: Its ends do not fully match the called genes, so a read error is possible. The CDR3 loop is CASSQVPSGSDDQFF. The CDR3 region has the DNA TGCGCCAGCAGCCAAGTTCCTAGCGGGAGCGATGATCAGTTCTTC. The chain has TRBV4-1 and TRBJ2-1, with 10 bases aligning to TRBD2. The CDR3 is made up of 15 amino acids. Germline CDR1 reads MGHRA; CDR2 reads YSYEKL.

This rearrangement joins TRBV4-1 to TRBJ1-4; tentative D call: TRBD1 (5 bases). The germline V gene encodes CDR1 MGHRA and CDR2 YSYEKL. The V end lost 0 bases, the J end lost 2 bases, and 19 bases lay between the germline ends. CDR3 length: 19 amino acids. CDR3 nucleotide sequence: TGCGCCAGCAGCCAAGACTCGACAGTGGGGATCCTTACTAATGAAAAACTGTTTTTT. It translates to CASSQDSTVGILTNEKLFF.

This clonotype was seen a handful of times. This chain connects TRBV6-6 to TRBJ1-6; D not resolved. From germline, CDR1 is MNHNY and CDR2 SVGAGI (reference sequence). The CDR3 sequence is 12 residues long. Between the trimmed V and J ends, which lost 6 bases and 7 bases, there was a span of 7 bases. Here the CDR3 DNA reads TGTGCCAGCAGGGCGGCGAATTCACCCCTCCACTTT. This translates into CASRAANSPLHF.

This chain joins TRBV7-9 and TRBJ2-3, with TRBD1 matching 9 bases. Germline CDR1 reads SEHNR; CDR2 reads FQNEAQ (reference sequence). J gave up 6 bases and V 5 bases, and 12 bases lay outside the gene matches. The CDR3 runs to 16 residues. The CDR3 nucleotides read TGTGCCAGCAGCAAAGGGACAGGGAGAGGTGCCGATACGCAGTATTTT. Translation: CASSKGTGRGADTQYF.

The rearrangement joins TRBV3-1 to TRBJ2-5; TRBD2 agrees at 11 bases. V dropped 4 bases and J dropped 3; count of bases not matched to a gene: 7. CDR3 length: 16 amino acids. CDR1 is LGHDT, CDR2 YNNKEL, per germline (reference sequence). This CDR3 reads CASSLEGSGGEETQYF. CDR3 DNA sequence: TGTGCCAGCAGCCTCGAAGGTAGCGGGGGGGAAGAGACCCAGTACTTC.

Here the CDR3 DNA reads TGTGCCAGCAGCGTGGTAGGAAGCAATGAGCAGTTCTTC. Protein sequence: CASSVVGSNEQFF. This sequence joins TRBV5-6 and TRBJ2-1, with D unclear. The CDR3 has 13 amino acids. Germline lookup yields CDR1 SGHDT and CDR2 YYEEEE. V was cut by 4 bases and J by 6 bases, with 11 bases left in between.

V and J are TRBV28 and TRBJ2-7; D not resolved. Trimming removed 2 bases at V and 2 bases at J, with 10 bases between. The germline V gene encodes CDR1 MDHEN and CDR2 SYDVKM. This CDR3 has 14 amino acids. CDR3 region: CASSLTNPAYEQYF. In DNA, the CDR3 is TGTGCCAGCAGTTTAACAAATCCCGCCTACGAGCAGTACTTC.

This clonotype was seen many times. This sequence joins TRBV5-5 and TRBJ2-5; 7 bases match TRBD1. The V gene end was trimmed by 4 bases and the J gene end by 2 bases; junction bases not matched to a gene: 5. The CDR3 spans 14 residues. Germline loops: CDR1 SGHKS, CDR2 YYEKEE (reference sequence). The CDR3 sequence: CASSPGQMQETQYF. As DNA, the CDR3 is TGTGCCAGCAGCCCGGGACAGATGCAAGAGACCCAGTACTTC.

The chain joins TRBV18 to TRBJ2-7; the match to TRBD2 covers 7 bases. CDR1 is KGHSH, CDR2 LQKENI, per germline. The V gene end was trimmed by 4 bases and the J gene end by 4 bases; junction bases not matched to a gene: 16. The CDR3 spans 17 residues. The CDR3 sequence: CASSLAGLGSGLYEQYF. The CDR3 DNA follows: TGTGCCAGCTCACTAGCCGGACTAGGTAGCGGACTGTACGAGCAGTACTTC.